This T cell receptor (beta chain) is from a study of CD8 T cells in ankylosing spondylitis. Points from the study as a whole: Eight or nine highly homologous variants formed a TCR beta motif that appeared characteristic of ankylosing spondylitis blood.

Concerning this clonotype: Its antigen is not known.

TCRdb used MiXCR to reprocess the 5' RACE reads, holding one entry per CDR3 protein. In the table there are hundreds of thousands of distinct CDR3 sequences, about an eighth of which are singletons. CDR1 and CDR2 (germline): SGHTA, FQGNSA. Germline trimming cut 8 bases from V and 4 bases from J; bases unmatched to any gene: 11. The CDR3 contains 15 residues. The V gene is TRBV7-2, the J gene TRBJ2-3; TRBD1 aligns across 8 bases. This clonotype originated in a male donor with ankylosing spondylitis. Sequencing was performed on blood, either unsorted or a sorted T cell fraction (not recorded which). The CDR3 DNA reads TGTGCCAGCGCCCCGAGGACAGGGATTCCAGATACGCAGTATTTT. Translating gives CASAPRTGIPDTQYF.